This T cell receptor beta chain came from a study of blood T cell repertoires in COVID-19. Study at large: In each case, the material was cDNA or gDNA derived from T cells, B-cell-depleted T cells, or PBMCs.

Sequencing used immunoSEQ multiplex PCR; TCRdb keeps in-frame clones, though not all of them. Of under 200,000 clones detected, more than 80% appear once; the ten largest clones hold 0.5% to 0.6%. Looked up from germline, CDR1 is LNHDA and CDR2 is SQIVND (reference sequence). The CDR3 has 14 amino acids. With 9 bases clipped from V and 4 bases from J, the junction kept 7 bases outside the gene matches. This sequence joins TRBV19 and TRBJ2-1; 9 positions agree with TRBD1. The receptor was derived from a man aged 45 to 65 with acute or convalescent COVID-19. Sequenced: peripheral blood. CDR3 nucleotide sequence: TGTGCCAGCACGCCCGGGACAGGGTACAATGAGCAGTTCTTC. Protein product: CASTPGTGYNEQFF.